The 7 T cell receptor beta chains in this list originate from one sample, sequenced in a study of control samples from healthy donors and cancer patients. Only in-frame clones appear in the TCRdb table, and some are missing; sequencing was by immunoSEQ multiplex PCR. In the table there are 100,000 to 150,000 clones, roughly 92% of which are singletons. The specimen sequenced was blood. The receptors were gathered from a man aged 18 to 29 in good health.

The J gene is TRBJ2-1, the V gene TRBV9; weak D call: TRBD2 (6 bases). V lost 0 bases to trimming and J lost 2 bases, with 9 bases between them. The CDR3 has 15 amino acids. CDR1 is SGDLS, CDR2 YYNGEE, per germline. CDR3 loop: CASSVAGDPYNEQFF. DNA for the CDR3: TGTGCCAGCAGCGTAGCGGGGGACCCCTACAATGAGCAGTTCTTC.

J is TRBJ2-3 and V is TRBV15; TRBD2 matches 7 bases. Germline V gene sequence: CDR1 LNHNV, CDR2 YYDKDF (reference sequence). The CDR3 is 16 residues long. Unmatched junction bases numbered 4, after V lost 0 bases and J lost 1 base. As DNA, the CDR3 is TGTGCCACCAGCAGAGATCAGAGCGGGGGCACAGATACGCAGTATTTT. It codes for CATSRDQSGGTDTQYF.

The V call is TRBV12-3 or TRBV12-4, the J call TRBJ1-6; unclear D gene. The CDR3 is made up of 12 amino acids. With 4 bases removed from V and 11 bases from J, the gap between germline ends came to 9 bases. The CDR3 loop is CASSYPRAPLHF. CDR3 sequence (DNA): TGTGCCAGCAGTTACCCCCGGGCACCCCTCCACTTT.

V is TRBV5-1 and J is TRBJ2-7, with a tentative D call TRBD1 (6 bases). The V gene lost 4 bases and the J gene lost 2 bases, with 16 bases spanning the gap. Germline V lookup: CDR1 SGHRS, CDR2 YFSETQ. The CDR3 is 15 amino acids. Written as DNA, the CDR3 is TGCGCCAGCAGCACAGGACAGCTTGAAGCCTACGAGCAGTACTTC. Residues: CASSTGQLEAYEQYF.

The V gene is TRBV10-3, the J gene TRBJ1-1; 9 positions agree with TRBD1. Germline CDR1 and CDR2: ENHRY and SYGVKD. V lost 7 bases and J lost 4; bases outside the gene matches: 4. There are 13 residues in the CDR3. For the CDR3, the DNA is TGTGCCATCACCGGACAGGGGAGCACTGAAGCTTTCTTT. Translated: CAITGQGSTEAFF.

The rearrangement links TRBV5-3 to TRBJ2-2; the D call may be TRBD1 or TRBD2 (5 bases each). TRBV5-3 is an ORF for which the function is uncertain. Trimming left V 5 bases short and J 4 bases short, with 21 bases between. The CDR3 extends over 17 amino acids. The CDR3 DNA follows: TGTGCCAGAAGTTTTCCGGGACGGACCTCCTGCACCGGGGAGCTGTTTTTT. This codes for CARSFPGRTSCTGELFF.

This clone appeared once. This sequence joins TRBV13 and TRBJ2-5, with 11 nucleotides matching TRBD2. The CDR3 sequence is 15 residues long. V dropped 6 bases and J dropped 4; count of bases not matched to a gene: 7. Germline loops: CDR1 PRHDT, CDR2 FYEKMQ (reference sequence). The CDR3 region is CASRSIAGGRETQYF. The CDR3 nucleotides read TGTGCCAGCAGATCCATAGCGGGGGGGCGAGAGACCCAGTACTTC.